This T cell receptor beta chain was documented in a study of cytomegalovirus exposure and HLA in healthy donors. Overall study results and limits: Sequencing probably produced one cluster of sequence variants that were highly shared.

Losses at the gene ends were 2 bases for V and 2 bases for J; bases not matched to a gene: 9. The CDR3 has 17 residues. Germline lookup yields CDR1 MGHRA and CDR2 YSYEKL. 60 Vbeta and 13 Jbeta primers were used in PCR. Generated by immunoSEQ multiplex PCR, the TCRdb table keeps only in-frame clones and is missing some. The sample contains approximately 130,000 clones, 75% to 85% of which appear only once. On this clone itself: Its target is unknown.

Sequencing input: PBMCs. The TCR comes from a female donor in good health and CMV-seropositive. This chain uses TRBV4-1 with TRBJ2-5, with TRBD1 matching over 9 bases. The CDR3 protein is CASSQSGAGTGQETQYF. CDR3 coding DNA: TGCGCCAGCAGCCAATCCGGGGCCGGGACAGGGCAAGAGACCCAGTACTTC.